Listed below are T cell receptor beta chains from one sample, sequenced in a study of T cell repertoires in cytomegalovirus infection. TCRdb re-analysed the reads in MiXCR, keeping a single row per CDR3 protein. The sample lists fewer than 300,000 distinct CDR3 sequences, roughly 24% occurring once. The specimen was PBMCs. Source of these receptors: a human donor in good health (CMV status not recorded). Some clones in this sample may be carry-over from other donors' samples. Each CDR3 is given with its conserved first and last residue. Each record gives: clone size, J gene, V gene, D gene, CDR3 DNA, CDR3 protein. D genes are given only for firm matches. Some rows have no size entry. The others give once, few or many, or a class for an expanded clone.

abundance: NA
j_gene: TRBJ2-1
v_gene: TRBV20-1
d_gene: TRBD2
CDR3nt: TGCAGTGCTAGAGCGCTAGCGGGAGGGGGCAATGAGCAGTTCTTC
CDR3aa: CSARALAGGGNEQFF

abundance: NA
j_gene: TRBJ2-1
v_gene: TRBV19
d_gene: NA
CDR3nt: TGTGCCAGTAGAAACGACTTATCCTACGCCGACAATGAGCAGTTCTTC
CDR3aa: CASRNDLSYADNEQFF

abundance: NA
j_gene: TRBJ2-1
v_gene: TRBV19
d_gene: NA
CDR3nt: TGTGCCAGTAGTATCTCTATTTACAATGAGCAGTTCTTC
CDR3aa: CASSISIYNEQFF

abundance: NA
j_gene: TRBJ2-7
v_gene: TRBV28
d_gene: TRBD1
CDR3nt: TGTGCCAGTTCCGGGACAGGGTGGCGCGAGCAGTACTTC
CDR3aa: CASSGTGWREQYF

abundance: NA
j_gene: TRBJ2-7
v_gene: TRBV29-1
d_gene: NA
CDR3nt: TGCAGCGTTGCCAGGGACCGGGCACCCTACGAGCAGTACTTC
CDR3aa: CSVARDRAPYEQYF

abundance: many
j_gene: TRBJ1-2
v_gene: TRBV7-2
d_gene: NA
CDR3nt: TGTGCCAGCAGAGAGGGACCGAACTATGGCTACACCTTC
CDR3aa: CASREGPNYGYTF

abundance: many
j_gene: TRBJ2-7
v_gene: TRBV7-6
d_gene: NA
CDR3nt: TGTGCCAGCAGCCGTCAGGGGGGCGAGCAGTACTTC
CDR3aa: CASSRQGGEQYF

abundance: few
j_gene: TRBJ2-1
v_gene: TRBV20-1
d_gene: NA
CDR3nt: TGCAGTGCTAGAGATCATCCTCTTAAATATGAGCAGTTCTTC
CDR3aa: CSARDHPLKYEQFF

abundance: few
j_gene: TRBJ1-1
v_gene: TRBV28
d_gene: NA
CDR3nt: TGTGCCACCGGTTTAACGACAGACTCCTTCTTT
CDR3aa: CATGLTTDSFF

abundance: NA
j_gene: TRBJ2-3
v_gene: TRBV5-6
d_gene: NA
CDR3nt: TGTGCCAGCAGCCCCTGGGGGCTCCCAGATACGCAGTATTTT
CDR3aa: CASSPWGLPDTQYF

abundance: many
j_gene: TRBJ2-2
v_gene: TRBV6-5
d_gene: TRBD2
CDR3nt: TGTGCCAGCAGTTACTCGGCTAGCGGGAACACCGGGGAGCTGTTTTTT
CDR3aa: CASSYSASGNTGELFF

abundance: NA
j_gene: TRBJ1-4
v_gene: TRBV15
d_gene: NA
CDR3nt: TGTGCCACCAGCAGAGATCGGGGTCAGGGAAACGAAAAACTGTTTTTT
CDR3aa: CATSRDRGQGNEKLFF

abundance: many
j_gene: TRBJ1-1
v_gene: TRBV7-2
d_gene: NA
CDR3nt: TGTGCCAGCAGCTTAAGCGGCAGGAACACTGAAGCTTTCTTT
CDR3aa: CASSLSGRNTEAFF

abundance: few
j_gene: TRBJ2-4
v_gene: TRBV7-8
d_gene: NA
CDR3nt: TGTGCCAGCAGCTTAGCGGTGACAGTCCTTCAAAACATTCAGTACTTC
CDR3aa: CASSLAVTVLQNIQYF

abundance: NA
j_gene: TRBJ2-3
v_gene: TRBV5-1
d_gene: TRBD2
CDR3nt: TGCGCCAGCAGCCCCGGACTAGCGGGAATCTCAGATACGCAGTATTTT
CDR3aa: CASSPGLAGISDTQYF

abundance: NA
j_gene: TRBJ2-7
v_gene: TRBV6-5
d_gene: NA
CDR3nt: TGTGCCAGCAGTTACTCTTTGGGCCCCTACGAGCAGTACTTC
CDR3aa: CASSYSLGPYEQYF

abundance: NA
j_gene: TRBJ2-3
v_gene: TRBV20-1
d_gene: NA
CDR3nt: TGCAGTGCCCCCGCAATGATTCCGGGACCAGATACGCAGTATTTT
CDR3aa: CSAPAMIPGPDTQYF

abundance: NA
j_gene: TRBJ1-5
v_gene: TRBV6-5
d_gene: NA
CDR3nt: TGTGCCAGCGCAAGCCGGGAGGGTCAGCCCCAGCATTTT
CDR3aa: CASASREGQPQHF

abundance: many
j_gene: TRBJ2-3
v_gene: TRBV7-2
d_gene: NA
CDR3nt: TGTGCCAGCAGCTTTCTCGCTAGCGCGGATACGCAGTATTTT
CDR3aa: CASSFLASADTQYF